This T cell receptor (beta chain) was recovered during a study of T cell repertoires in cytomegalovirus infection. Across the study: CMV infection together with matching HLA type was indicated by public TCR beta signatures. Overall study findings and caveats: CMV-specific TCR beta clonotypes restricted by HLA-C were the ones dominating the ex vivo response.

TCRdb re-analysed the reads in MiXCR, keeping a single row per CDR3 protein. Of hundreds of thousands of distinct CDR3 sequences in the sample, 24% were seen once. Germline assignment: CDR1 MNHNY and CDR2 SVGAGI (reference sequence). Germline trimming cut 6 bases from V and 0 bases from J; bases unmatched to any gene: 15. The CDR3 extends over 19 amino acids. Remarks on this clonotype: The antigen remains unidentified.

The sample consisted of CD8+ T cells from PBMCs. The source of this sequence is a human donor in good health (CMV status not recorded). Some clones in this sample may be carry-over from other donors' samples. The genes are TRBV6-6 and TRBJ2-1; the match to TRBD2 covers 9 bases. Written as DNA, the CDR3 is TGTGCCAGCAGGCCTCTTATAGCGGGGGCCCTTAGCTCCTACAATGAGCAGTTCTTC. Translating gives CASRPLIAGALSSYNEQFF.